Presented here are 4 T cell receptor beta chains from one specimen sequenced in a study of shared clonotypes between healthy human individuals. The protocol was immunoSEQ multiplex PCR, while the TCRdb copy is restricted to in-frame clones and leaves out a portion. The data contain fewer than 150,000 clones, about 70% of them singletons. Sequencing input: memory CD8+ T cells sorted from blood. Subset denoted: CD45RO+ cells pooled with CCR7-negative TemRA cells. The origin of the receptors is a young woman in good health.

This clone was observed a few times. The rearrangement links TRBV28 to TRBJ1-1; 8 positions match TRBD1. V lost 6 bases, J lost 4 bases, and 10 bases stayed unmatched. Germline V CDR1 and CDR2: MDHEN, SYDVKM. This CDR3 is built from 15 residues. CDR3 DNA: TGTGCCAGCAGCCCCATGGACAGGGTGGCCACTGAAGCTTTCTTT. Amino acid sequence: CASSPMDRVATEAFF.

The V and J genes are TRBV13 and TRBJ1-2; 8 bases agree with TRBD1. This CDR3 has 12 amino acids. The V gene end was trimmed by 5 bases and the J gene end by 8 bases; junction bases not matched to a gene: 4. Germline V gene data show CDR1 as PRHDT and CDR2 as FYEKMQ (reference sequence). CDR3 DNA: TGTGCCAGCAGCCCCGACAGGGGCGGCTACACCTTC. Its protein product is CASSPDRGGYTF.

Concerning this clone itself: This likely stems from a read error, as it lies one base from a far larger clone. The chain is built from TRBV6-5 and TRBJ2-1; D is undetermined. Germline V gene sequence: CDR1 MNHEY, CDR2 SVGAGI. V dropped 8 bases and J dropped 3 bases, with 8 bases sitting between them. CDR3 length: 12 residues. CDR3 region: CASGAFYNEQFF. The CDR3 DNA follows: TGTGCCAGCGGAGCTTTCTACAATGAGCAGTTCTTC.

This clone was observed a few times. The J gene is TRBJ1-1, the V gene TRBV27, with 8 nucleotides matching TRBD1. The CDR3 is 20 amino acids. The J segment lost 0 bases and the V segment lost 4 bases, leaving 19 bases of the junction unmatched. Germline V gene data show CDR1 as MNHEY and CDR2 as SMNVEV (reference sequence). CDR3 nucleotide sequence: TGTGCCAGCAGTTCCGTTCGACCCCATTCCGGGACAGGCATGAACACTGAAGCTTTCTTT. Its translation is CASSSVRPHSGTGMNTEAFF.